This entry lists 7 T cell receptor beta chains sequenced from one sample in a study of OX40 agonist ivuxolimab in advanced cancers. Clones were sequenced by immunoSEQ multiplex PCR, and TCRdb holds only the in-frame ones, with some missing. Here the sample spans nearly 50,000 clones, around 90% being singletons. This specimen was CD4+ or CD8+ T cells sorted from blood, taken in a trial of the OX40 agonist ivuxolimab. The receptor set was obtained from an adult with an advanced solid tumor such as melanoma, head and neck, liver or kidney cancer.

The chain links TRBV19 to TRBJ1-1; no reliable D call. V lost 7 bases and J 1 base, leaving 13 bases between the germline ends. The CDR3 length is 14 residues. Germline V gene sequence: CDR1 LNHDA, CDR2 SQIVND (reference sequence). CDR3 residues: CASIPQDPNTEAFF. The CDR3 DNA reads as TGTGCCAGTATTCCCCAGGATCCGAACACTGAAGCTTTCTTT.

This chain joins TRBV9 and TRBJ1-2; D may be TRBD1 (5 bases). The CDR3 contains 15 residues. The germline CDR1 and CDR2 sequences are SGDLS and YYNGEE. The V end was cut by 5 bases, the J end by 4 bases, with 18 bases between. Here the CDR3 DNA reads TGTGCCAGCAGAGGTCGGGGACCTGAGCCCTATGGCTACACCTTC. Protein product: CASRGRGPEPYGYTF.

The chain employs TRBV6-5 and TRBJ1-2; TRBD1 matches 9 bases. V trimming: 5 bases; J trimming: 8 bases; junction bases outside the gene matches: 6. The CDR3 runs to 13 residues. Germline V CDR1 and CDR2: MNHEY, SVGAGI. The CDR3 coding sequence is TGTGCCAGCAGTCTGGACAGGGGTGGAGGCTACACCTTC. It encodes CASSLDRGGGYTF.

CDR3 residues: CASSLGDNEQFF. CDR3 DNA sequence: TGTGCCAGCAGCTTAGGGGACAATGAGCAGTTCTTC. The chain recombines TRBV7-2 with TRBJ2-1; no clear D gene. CDR1 is SGHTA, CDR2 FQGNSA, per germline. CDR3 length: 12 residues. Trimming took 1 base from V and 5 from J, leaving 3 bases between them.

This chain links TRBV6-1 with TRBJ1-1; D is perhaps TRBD1 (6 bases). The CDR3 has 15 residues. Germline V CDR1 and CDR2: MNHNS, SASEGT. V gave up 4 bases and J gave up 0 bases, with 12 bases separating them. CDR3 loop: CASSGRQVMNTEAFF. For the CDR3, the DNA is TGTGCCAGCAGTGGTCGACAGGTCATGAACACTGAAGCTTTCTTT.

Notes on this clone: No DNA is shown, since the ends of the CDR3 on it are uncertain; the CDR3 is the one TCRdb lists. In the same sample, other DNA sequences code for this CDR3. The chain couples TRBV30 to TRBJ1-1. Per germline, CDR1 GTSNPN and CDR2 SVGIG (reference sequence). The CDR3 spans 15 amino acids, including both terminal residues. The CDR3 sequence: CAWSYLGTGRGEAFF.

The chain is built from TRBV19 and TRBJ1-3; no definite D call. This CDR3 is 12 amino acids long. Germline V gene lookup returns CDR1 LNHDA and CDR2 SQIVND (reference sequence). In DNA form, the CDR3 reads TGTGCTTGCGGGGTAGCTGGAAACACCATATATTTT. It encodes CACGVAGNTIYF.